The clone carrying this TCR beta chain came up once. Sequencing used immunoSEQ multiplex PCR; TCRdb keeps in-frame clones, though not all of them. The table records 55,000 or so clones, over 70% of them present only once. J was trimmed by 2 bases and V by 5 bases; bases with no gene match: 3. Germline CDR1 SGHVS, CDR2 FQNEAQ. This CDR3 comprises 14 residues. This specimen comes from a study of T cell clones after liver transplantation. About the research overall: Timepoints were pre-transplant, pre-withdrawal, and after withdrawal was completed or failed.

This receptor was identified in a human donor who received a liver transplant. Specimen: CD4+ T cells from blood, collected before liver transplant. This chain joins TRBV7-8 and TRBJ1-5; 7 positions agree with TRBD1. This chain's CDR3 is CASSPGTGNQPQHF. CDR3 bases: TGTGCCAGCAGCCCGGGGACAGGCAATCAGCCCCAGCATTTT.